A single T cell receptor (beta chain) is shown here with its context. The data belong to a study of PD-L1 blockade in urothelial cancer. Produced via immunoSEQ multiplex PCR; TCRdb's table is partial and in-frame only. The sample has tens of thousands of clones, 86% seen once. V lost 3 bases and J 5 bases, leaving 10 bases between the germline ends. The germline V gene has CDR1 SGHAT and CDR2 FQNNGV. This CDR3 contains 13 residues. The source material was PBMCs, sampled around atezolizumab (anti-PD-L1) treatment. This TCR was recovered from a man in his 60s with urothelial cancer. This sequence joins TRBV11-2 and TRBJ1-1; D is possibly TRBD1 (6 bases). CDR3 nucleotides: TGTGCCAGCAGCTTGGGGGGGCGGACTGAAGCTTTCTTT. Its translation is CASSLGGRTEAFF. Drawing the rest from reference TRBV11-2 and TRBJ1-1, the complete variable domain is EAGVAQSPRYKIIEKRQSVAFWCNPISGHATLYWYQQILGQGPKLLIQFQNNGVVDDSQLPKDRFSAERLKGVDSTLKIQPAKLEDSAVYLCASSLGGRTEAFFGQGTRLTVV.